The entry that follows covers one TCR beta chain sequence. Trimming took off 6 bases at V and 7 bases at J, with 19 bases between the two ends. This CDR3 contains 16 residues. Germline assignment: CDR1 MNHEY and CDR2 SMNVEV (reference sequence). Each TRB amplification used roughly 240-550 ng of genomic DNA from blood. This sample is drawn from a study of T and B cells in COVID-19 patients. Multiplex PCR with BIOMED2 TRB-A/B primer pools amplified TRB rearrangements. MiXCR, applied by TCRdb to the multiplex PCR reads, yields one record per CDR3 protein. The sample lists about 18,000 distinct CDR3 sequences, 35% to 40% occurring once.

The chain links TRBV27 to TRBJ1-6; D remains unclear. Sequencing was done on a sample of blood. The clonotype originates from a human donor with active COVID-19. CDR3 bases: TGTGCCAGCAGGCCGAAACTGGGAGTGTACAATTCACCCCTCCACTTT. Encoded protein: CASRPKLGVYNSPLHF.